What follows describes a single T cell receptor (beta chain). This record belongs to a study of blood T cell repertoires in COVID-19. Living in about two dozen US areas, the participants were between about 18 and 95 years of age. The table came from immunoSEQ multiplex PCR; TCRdb's copy has only in-frame clones and leaves some out. The sample lists 250,000 to 350,000 clones; under 95% were seen once. The germline V gene encodes CDR1 SQVTM and CDR2 ANQGSEA. The V segment lost 7 bases and the J segment 5 bases; nucleotides outside the gene matches: 5. The length of the CDR3 is 12 residues. What was sequenced was PBMCs or T cells enriched from blood (not recorded which). The chain recombines TRBV29-1 with TRBJ2-7; 10 bases fit TRBD2. The receptor comes from a woman in her 30s who had recovered from COVID-19. CDR3 region: CSGSSGSHEQYF. The CDR3 DNA follows: TGCAGCGGATCTAGCGGGAGTCACGAGCAGTACTTC.